In its sample, the clone carrying this T cell receptor beta chain was seen once. Its antigen is not identified. Other nucleotide sequences from this sample produce the same CDR3. This record comes from a study of shared clonotypes between healthy human individuals. Regarding the study as a whole: Naive subsets generally exceeded memory subsets in estimated richness.

Per sorted-subset replicate PCR, input was approximately 0.2 ug DNA, representing tens of thousands of T cell genomes. Some clones are missing from TCRdb's copy, which holds only in-frame ones; the method was immunoSEQ multiplex PCR. The sample lists about 2.4 million clones, 80% to 95% occurring once. Into CD45RA+ naive and CD45RA-negative memory subsets, the CD4+ cells were split. CDR1 and CDR2 (germline): SGHRS, YFSETQ. There are 13 residues in the CDR3. Trimming took off 2 bases at V and 4 bases at J, with 9 bases between the two ends. The receptor's source is a man between 18 and 29 years old in good health. Some clones in this sample may be carry-over from other donors' samples. The sequencing input was naive CD4+ T cells from PBMCs. Subset meaning: CD45RA+ positively selected. The chain joins TRBV5-1 to TRBJ2-5; the D gene is possibly TRBD2 (5 bases). Written as DNA, the CDR3 is TGCGCCAGCAGCTTAGAGGGCTCAGAGACCCAGTACTTC. It specifies CASSLEGSETQYF.